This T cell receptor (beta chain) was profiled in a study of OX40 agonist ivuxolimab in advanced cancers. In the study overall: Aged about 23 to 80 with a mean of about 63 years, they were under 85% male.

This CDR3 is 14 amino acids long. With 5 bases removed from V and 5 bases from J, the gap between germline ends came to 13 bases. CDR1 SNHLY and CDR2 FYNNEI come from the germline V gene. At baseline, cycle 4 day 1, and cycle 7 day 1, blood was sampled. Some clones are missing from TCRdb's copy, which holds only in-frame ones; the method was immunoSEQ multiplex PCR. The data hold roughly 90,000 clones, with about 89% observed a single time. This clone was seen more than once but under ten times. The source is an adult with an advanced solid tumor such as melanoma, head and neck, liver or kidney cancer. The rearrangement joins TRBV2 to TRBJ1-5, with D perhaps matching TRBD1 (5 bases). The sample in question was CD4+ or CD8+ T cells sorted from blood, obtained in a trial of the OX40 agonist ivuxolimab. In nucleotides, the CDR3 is TGTGCCAGCAGTTCCTACGGGGCACATCAGCCCCAGCATTTT. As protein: CASSSYGAHQPQHF.